This entry is about one TCR beta chain. V shed 8 bases and J shed 1 base, with 15 bases lying between them. CDR3 size: 14 residues. Germline values: CDR1 SNHLY, CDR2 FYNNEI. This entry belongs to a study of CD8+CD57+ T cells in acquired aplastic anemia. The TCR beta profiling, which covered VDJ combination and CDR3 sequence, was carried out using genomic DNA as the template. TCRdb independently ran MiXCR on the reads; one entry per CDR3 protein. The repertoire includes some 180,000 distinct CDR3 sequences, roughly 63% of them detected once, and approximately 46% sits in the top ten. Only patients with CD8+CD57+ cell expansion on flow cytometry were chosen for sequencing. Prior therapy had not been administered to any patient at the time of blood sampling.

This sequence was found in a human donor with aplastic anemia. What was sequenced was sorted CD4+, CD8+, or CD8+CD57+ T cells (not recorded which) from PBMCs. The chain has TRBV2 and TRBJ2-7, with D perhaps TRBD2 (5 bases). DNA of the CDR3: TGTGCCAGCCGGGGAGATCATCCGTCCTACGAGCAGTACTTC. Translating it yields CASRGDHPSYEQYF.